Reported below is one T cell receptor (beta chain). Its antigen is still unknown. Losses at the gene ends were 5 bases for V and 2 bases for J; bases not matched to a gene: 5. The CDR3 loop spans 16 amino acids. Germline V lookup: CDR1 SGHTA, CDR2 FQGNSA. The data stem from a study of identical twins. Findings of the study overall: Analyses based on zero insertions could be partly confounded by invariant MAIT and iNKT cells.

No donor was unhealthy or non-Caucasian. Template switching introduced a universal primer site, and the cDNA bore unique molecular identifiers. One entry per CDR3 protein, called by TCRdb with MiXCR from the 5' RACE reads. The sample lists 1,800,000 or so distinct CDR3 sequences, under 35% occurring once. This clonotype was obtained from a newborn girl in good health. The chain carries TRBV7-2 and TRBJ2-1, with TRBD2 identical over 11 bases. Sequencing was performed on cord blood. CDR3 coding DNA: TGTGCCAGCAGCCGTACTAGCGGGAGAACCTACAATGAGCAGTTCTTC. Its translation is CASSRTSGRTYNEQFF.